These 14 T cell receptor beta chains were all obtained from the same sample, sequenced in a study of molecular identifiers for immune sequencing clone quantification. TCRdb re-called the PCR reads through MiXCR, storing one row per CDR3 protein. The sample holds tens of thousands of distinct CDR3 sequences, 19% seen once. The sample taken for sequencing was naive CD8+ T cells from blood, with Jurkat cell RNA spiked in. Subset described: FACS-sorted CD8+CD4-CCR7+CD45RA+ naive T cells. The receptors come from a human donor in good health. Some libraries in this study had Jurkat cell RNA spiked in.

With respect to this clonotype: Just one base apart from a much larger clone, this may be a read error. The chain joins TRBV27 to TRBJ1-2, with D unclear. V lost 4 bases to trimming and J lost 6 bases, with 24 bases between them. This CDR3 comprises 17 residues. Germline V gene data show CDR1 as MNHEY and CDR2 as SMNVEV (reference sequence). DNA for the CDR3: TGTGCCAGCAGTTCCCGGCCCGGGCCCCCGGACCACCATGGCTACACCTTC. This gives the protein CASSSRPGPPDHHGYTF.

J is TRBJ2-1 and V is TRBV12-1; the table gives TRBD1 as D, unverified against the DNA. TRBV12-1 is listed as a pseudogene. The length of the CDR3 is 13 residues. The CDR3 spells CASSFLGHHEQFF. CDR3 sequence (DNA): TGTGCCAGCAGCTTTTTGGGGCACCATGAGCAGTTCTTC.

V is TRBV30 and J is TRBJ1-2, with a weak D call TRBD1 (5 bases). This CDR3 has 14 amino acids. CDR1 and CDR2 from the germline V gene are GTSNPN and SVGIG (reference sequence). Trimming removed 0 bases from V and 4 bases from J, with 12 bases in between. CDR3 sequence: CAWSVVGLGYGYTF. The DNA for the CDR3 is TGTGCCTGGAGTGTAGTGGGGCTGGGCTATGGCTACACCTTC.

This clonotype was recorded many times. The junction departs from germline at one end; a sequencing error may be responsible. This chain links TRBV7-7 with TRBJ2-4, with D uncertain. The CDR3 length is 15 residues. CDR1 is SSHAT, CDR2 FNYEAQ, per germline (reference sequence). Written as DNA, the CDR3 is TGTGCTAGCAGCCTTCAGTGTCCGGCGCAAAACATTCAGTACTTC. Protein sequence: CASSLQCPAQNIQYF.

At least ten counts were recorded for this clonotype. The V call is TRBV27, the J call TRBJ2-7; TRBD1 matches 9 bases. The J segment lost 4 bases and the V segment lost 3 bases, leaving 1 base of the junction unmatched. The germline gives CDR1 MNHEY, CDR2 SMNVEV (reference sequence). CDR3 length: 13 amino acids. The CDR3, as DNA: TGTGCCAGCAGTTTGACAGGGGGTTACGAGCAGTACTTC. This codes for CASSLTGGYEQYF.

This clonotype has more than one count but fewer than ten. The rearrangement joins TRBV5-1 to TRBJ2-1, with TRBD2 matching 8 bases. The V gene end was trimmed by 0 bases and the J gene end by 1 base; junction bases not matched to a gene: 15. CDR3 length equals 20 residues. The germline gives CDR1 SGHRS, CDR2 YFSETQ. CDR3 in DNA: TGCGCCAGCAGCTTGGGCTTAAACTACGGGCCTAGCGGGTCCTACAATGAGCAGTTCTTC. It yields the protein CASSLGLNYGPSGSYNEQFF.

This clonotype came up many times. The rearrangement uses TRBV27 and TRBJ2-7, with 10 bases lining up with TRBD1. Germline V gives CDR1 MNHEY, CDR2 SMNVEV (reference sequence). Trimming at V came to 6 bases and at J to 3 bases, leaving 2 bases not matched to a gene. The CDR3 runs to 13 residues. The CDR3 bases are TGTGCCAGCAGCCGGACAGGGGGCTACGAGCAGTACTTC. Amino acid sequence: CASSRTGGYEQYF.

This clonotype has at least ten counts. The chain links TRBV6-6 to TRBJ1-1; no reliable D call. V was clipped by 7 bases and J by 4 bases, with 16 bases between them. The CDR3 spans 14 residues. Germline-derived CDR1 and CDR2 are MNHNY and SVGAGI (reference sequence). In DNA form, the CDR3 reads TGTGCCAGCACCCAGAGTGCGGTTGGCACTGAAGCTTTCTTT. The encoded protein is CASTQSAVGTEAFF.

Concerning this clonotype itself: The junction departs from the called germline gene at one end, perhaps through a read error. The chain carries TRBV4-1 and TRBJ2-1, with 14 bases lining up with TRBD2. Germline CDR1 reads MGHRA; CDR2 reads YSYEKL. This CDR3 region has 16 residues. The CDR3 reads CASSHVGLAGGNEQFF. DNA of the CDR3: TGTGCCAGCAGCCATGTCGGACTAGCGGGAGGCAATGAGCAGTTCTTC.

This clonotype has ten or more counts. The V gene is TRBV12-3 or TRBV12-4, the J gene TRBJ2-3; TRBD2 aligns across 9 bases. The CDR3 loop spans 18 amino acids. Trimming removed 2 bases from V and 6 bases from J; junction bases left unmatched: 15. As DNA, the CDR3 is TGTGCCAGCAGTTTATCTAGCGGGACGCCGAGGACTGGGGATACGCAGTATTTT. It is translated as CASSLSSGTPRTGDTQYF.

A word on this clonotype: This may arise from a read error, as a much more abundant clone is one base away. The gene calls are TRBV7-8 and TRBJ1-1; a possible D gene is TRBD1 (5 bases). CDR1 is SGHVS and CDR2 is FQNEAQ in the germline V gene. The CDR3 extends over 16 amino acids. The CDR3 is CASSLDLGRLDTEALF. The CDR3 DNA reads TGTGCCAGCAGCTTAGATTTAGGGCGATTGGACACTGAAGCTCTCTTT.

This clonotype was found many times. The chain recombines TRBV6-5 with TRBJ2-1, with TRBD2 identical over 12 bases. This CDR3 contains 17 residues. The V segment lost 2 bases and the J segment 8 bases; nucleotides outside the gene matches: 10. From germline, CDR1 is MNHEY and CDR2 SVGAGI. This CDR3 is CASSYVASGRGFDEQFF. CDR3 coding DNA: TGTGCCAGCAGTTACGTGGCTAGCGGGAGGGGGTTCGATGAGCAGTTCTTC.

This clonotype was detected a few times. A read error may be the cause here, since a much bigger clone is one base away. The chain combines TRBV7-8 with TRBJ2-2; D may be TRBD1 (7 bases). The CDR3 totals 17 residues. CDR1 and CDR2 (germline): SGHVS, FQNEAQ. CDR3 DNA sequence: TGTGCCAGCAGCGGTAGGGTCGGGACAGAAGACACCGGGGGGCTGTTTTTT. This sequence encodes CASSGRVGTEDTGGLFF.

Points on this clonotype: The germline gene is not matched at one end of the junction; a read error may be the cause. This chain joins TRBV9 and TRBJ2-3; TRBD1 might be the D (5 bases). This CDR3 is built from 15 residues. Per germline, CDR1 SGDLS and CDR2 YYNGEE. Here the CDR3 reads CASSLRLSDTGTQYF. The CDR3 nucleotides are TGTGCCAGTAGCTTGAGACTCAGTGACACAGGTACGCAGTATTTT.